The 12 T cell receptor beta chains reported below all come from one sample, sequenced in a study of cytomegalovirus exposure and HLA in healthy donors. The protocol was immunoSEQ multiplex PCR, while the TCRdb copy is restricted to in-frame clones and leaves out a portion. The repertoire holds 300,000 or so clones, with approximately 85% as singletons. Sequencing used PBMCs. The receptors here all came from a young man in good health and CMV-seronegative.

This clone was observed a single time. The rearrangement joins TRBV5-8 to TRBJ2-1, with 8 bases identical to TRBD1. Trimming at V came to 4 bases and at J to 8 bases, leaving 5 bases not matched to a gene. The CDR3 is 13 residues long. Germline V gene data show CDR1 as SGHTS and CDR2 as YDEGEE. The CDR3 coding sequence is TGTGCCAGCAGCAGAGGACAGGGCGATGAGCAGTTCTTC. Protein sequence: CASSRGQGDEQFF.

The chain joins TRBV6-1 to TRBJ2-7; 8 bases are shared with TRBD1. The CDR3 covers 14 residues. Germline CDR1 is MNHNS and CDR2 is SASEGT. V lost 4 bases and J lost 0; bases outside the gene matches: 2. CDR3 in amino acids: CASSVGTGSYEQYF. CDR3 bases: TGTGCCAGCAGTGTTGGGACAGGCTCCTACGAGCAGTACTTC.

The rearrangement joins TRBV27 to TRBJ1-1; TRBD1 aligns across 7 bases. The V segment lost 5 bases and the J segment 5 bases; nucleotides outside the gene matches: 5. Germline lookup yields CDR1 MNHEY and CDR2 SMNVEV (reference sequence). The CDR3 totals 13 residues. The CDR3 bases are TGTGCCAGCAGTGACAGGGTCCGGACTGAAGCTTTCTTT. Protein: CASSDRVRTEAFF.

This sequence joins TRBV11-3 and TRBJ2-5; D is uncertain. V gave up 5 bases and J gave up 7 bases, with 11 bases separating them. The CDR3 is made up of 12 amino acids. Germline CDR1 and CDR2: SGHNT and YENEEA. For the CDR3, the DNA is TGTGCCAGCAGCGCCCGGTTTGGGACCCAGTACTTC. Translating it yields CASSARFGTQYF.

This chain links TRBV27 with TRBJ1-1, with unresolved D. Germline V CDR1 and CDR2: MNHEY, SMNVEV (reference sequence). The CDR3 extends over 14 amino acids. With 6 bases removed from V and 1 base from J, the gap between germline ends came to 12 bases. For the CDR3, the DNA is TGTGCCAGCAGCCCTAGGCCCCGGAACACTGAAGCTTTCTTT. It encodes CASSPRPRNTEAFF.

The CDR3 spells CASSLSSTGGYEQYF. The CDR3 region has the DNA TGTGCCAGCAGTTTATCATCAACAGGGGGCTACGAGCAGTACTTC. The chain recombines TRBV27 with TRBJ2-7; 8 bases map to TRBD1. Trimming at V came to 0 bases and at J to 3 bases, leaving 4 bases not matched to a gene. Germline CDR1 is MNHEY and CDR2 is SMNVEV (reference sequence). The CDR3 is 15 amino acids.

The chain uses TRBV6-1 and TRBJ2-1; D is perhaps TRBD2 (5 bases). Per germline, CDR1 MNHNS and CDR2 SASEGT. Trimming took off 6 bases at V and 2 bases at J, with 14 bases between the two ends. The CDR3 totals 15 residues. The CDR3 coding sequence is TGTGCCAGCAGGAGCCGGGAAGAAGCCTACAATGAGCAGTTCTTC. It codes for CASRSREEAYNEQFF.

The V gene is TRBV30, the J gene TRBJ1-4; 7 bases line up with TRBD1. This CDR3 contains 15 residues. The V and J ends lost 2 bases and 2 bases, in that order; junction bases with no gene match: 5. Germline CDR1 is GTSNPN and CDR2 is SVGIG (reference sequence). The DNA for the CDR3 is TGTGCCTGGAGTTCAGGGGGGCGGACTAATGAAAAACTGTTTTTT. This encodes CAWSSGGRTNEKLFF. Full variable domain (remainder filled in from reference TRBV30 and TRBJ1-4): SQTIHQWPATLVQPVGSPLSLECTVEGTSNPNLYWYRQAAGRGLQLLFYSVGIGQISSEVPQNLSASRPQDRQFILSSKKLLLSDSGFYLCAWSSGGRTNEKLFFGSGTQLSVL.

This chain links TRBV30 with TRBJ2-7; possibly TRBD1 for D (6 bases). V was shortened by 2 bases and J by 4 bases, with 12 bases between the two germline ends. CDR3 length equals 13 residues. Germline V lookup: CDR1 GTSNPN, CDR2 SVGIG (reference sequence). CDR3 loop: CAWSWAGEYEQYF. The CDR3 nucleotides read TGTGCCTGGAGTTGGGCAGGGGAGTACGAGCAGTACTTC.

V and J are TRBV4-1 and TRBJ2-7, with D possibly TRBD1 on 5 matching bases. The CDR3 covers 13 residues. From germline, CDR1 is MGHRA and CDR2 YSYEKL. Trimming removed 4 bases from V and 8 bases from J, with 15 bases in between. CDR3 loop: CASSPSQGSKQYF. The CDR3 DNA reads as TGCGCCAGCAGCCCCTCGCAGGGTTCCAAGCAGTACTTC.

Regarding this clone: A clone one base away is much larger, so this may be a read error. The V and J genes are TRBV25-1 and TRBJ2-7, with D maybe TRBD2 (5 bases). The V gene lost 4 bases and the J gene lost 4 bases, with 5 bases spanning the gap. From germline, CDR1 is MGHDK and CDR2 SYGVNS. The CDR3 sequence is 11 residues long. As DNA, the CDR3 is TGTGCCAGCAGTGGAGGGTACGAGCAGTACTTC. It yields the protein CASSGGYEQYF.

The J gene is TRBJ1-2, the V gene TRBV5-1; unclear D gene. Germline V gene sequence: CDR1 SGHRS, CDR2 YFSETQ. The CDR3 consists of 15 residues. V lost 4 bases, J lost 3 bases, and 16 bases lay in between. CDR3 residues: CASSTYQQLDYGYTF. CDR3 bases: TGCGCCAGCAGCACCTACCAACAGCTTGACTATGGCTACACCTTC.